This T cell receptor (beta chain) was captured in a study of lymphopenia after photon versus proton radiotherapy. Some clones are missing from TCRdb's copy, which holds only in-frame ones; the method was immunoSEQ multiplex PCR. The table has about 12,000 clones, 88% seen once. Study outcomes and limitations: Relative stability marked proton patients; photon patients lost diversity and naive cells. Only patients who died were analyzed for survival; proton advantage is unproven.

Concerning this clone: Its specificity is unknown.

The input for sequencing was peripheral blood, taken from a patient treated with photon-based radiotherapy. This TCR derives from a man aged 55 to 69 with pancreatic cancer.

The CDR3 DNA reads TGTGCCAGCAGCCCCGAGGGTCTCCCTGCAGATACGCAGTATTTT. This translates into CASSPEGLPADTQYF. The chain is built from TRBV11-3 and TRBJ2-3; D possibly corresponds to TRBD2 (5 bases). Germline CDR1 is SGHNT and CDR2 is YENEEA. This CDR3 is 15 amino acids long. Trimming pared 5 bases from V and 4 bases from J, leaving 16 bases between.